This TCR beta chain was documented in a study of blood T cell repertoires in COVID-19. On the study more broadly: Samples of COVID-19 (acute and convalescent) were obtained from the United States, Italy and Spain. Sources were T cells, B-cell-depleted T cells, or PBMCs; the material itself was cDNA or gDNA.

Source study methods: It was from reference gene primer amplification that nucleated cell counts were estimated. Only in-frame clones appear in the TCRdb table, and some are missing; sequencing was by immunoSEQ multiplex PCR. Clone size and V and J calls were adopted from that table, with D and trimming inferred from the DNA. The profile shows approximately 300,000 clones, 86% of them singletons. This receptor was taken from a woman in her forties or fifties with acute or convalescent COVID-19. The material sequenced was peripheral blood.

The CDR3: CASSLSRDRGRNTEAFF. The CDR3 DNA follows: TGTGCCAGCAGCTTGTCCCGGGACAGGGGGCGAAACACTGAAGCTTTCTTT. This rearrangement joins TRBV5-4 to TRBJ1-1; TRBD1 agrees at 12 bases. The CDR3 length is 17 residues. Germline V gives CDR1 SGHNT, CDR2 YYREEE (reference sequence). The V and J ends lost 1 base and 2 bases, in that order; junction bases with no gene match: 6.